One sample yielded the 25 T cell receptor beta chains listed below, sequenced in a study of post-analysis software for immune sequencing data. Broader study findings: When patients were compared with controls, about five TRBV segments were more frequent, TRBV5-6, TRBV5-1 and TRBV20-1 among them.

Their antigen targets remain unknown. Carried by the TCR beta cDNA libraries were unique molecular identifiers. MiXCR, run by TCRdb on the PCR reads, gives a single entry per CDR3 protein. Of fewer than 900,000 distinct CDR3 sequences listed, 35% to 55% are singletons. Sequencing was carried out using blood. The receptors stem from a girl under 18 with multiple sclerosis.

This clonotype was seen ten or more times. The rearrangement uses TRBV6-5 and TRBJ2-7; D may be TRBD1 or TRBD2 (6 bases each). In germline, CDR1 is MNHEY, CDR2 SVGAGI. There are 15 residues in the CDR3. Trimming left V 6 bases short and J 0 bases short, with 15 bases between. The CDR3: CASSQPGGHSYEQYF. The DNA for the CDR3 is TGTGCCAGCAGCCAACCCGGGGGACACTCCTACGAGCAGTACTTC.

The rearrangement uses TRBV20-1 and TRBJ1-2; 9 nucleotides match TRBD1. Germline CDR1 and CDR2: DFQATT and SNEGSKA (reference sequence). The CDR3 runs to 16 residues. V shed 0 bases and J 3 bases; nucleotides not matched to a gene: 8. CDR3 sequence: CSARDSGTGLDYGYTF. Written as DNA, the CDR3 is TGCAGTGCTAGAGATTCCGGGACAGGGTTAGACTATGGCTACACCTTC.

The rearrangement uses TRBV30 and TRBJ2-6, with 9 bases that match TRBD1. The CDR3 runs to 14 residues. Germline CDR1 and CDR2: GTSNPN and SVGIG (reference sequence). V shed 5 bases, J shed 1 base, and the junction held 0 bases outside the gene matches. In DNA form, the CDR3 reads TGTGCCTGGGACAGGGGGTCTGGGGCCAACGTCCTGACTTTC. It translates to CAWDRGSGANVLTF.

This clonotype has just a few counts. V usage is TRBV12-3 or TRBV12-4 and J usage is TRBJ2-7, with a weak D call TRBD1 (6 bases). V was shortened by 7 bases and J by 3 bases, with 13 bases between the two germline ends. This CDR3 has 13 residues. CDR3 sequence (DNA): TGTGCCAGCACCAACGGACAGCACTACGAGCAGTACTTC. Amino acid sequence: CASTNGQHYEQYF.

The chain recombines TRBV15 with TRBJ1-6, with D uncertain. V was shortened by 0 bases and J by 10 bases, with 13 bases between the two germline ends. The CDR3 spans 15 residues. CDR1 and CDR2 from the germline V gene are LNHNV and YYDKDF (reference sequence). CDR3 sequence (DNA): TGTGCCACCAGCAGAGATAGGGCCAGCAGATCACCCCTCCACTTT. Translating it yields CATSRDRASRSPLHF.

There are a few counts of this clonotype. V usage is TRBV6-1 and J usage is TRBJ2-3; D is ambiguous. Deletions cut 3 bases from V and 7 bases from J, with 11 bases between. CDR1 MNHNS and CDR2 SASEGT come from the germline V gene. The CDR3 has 13 amino acids. The CDR3 protein is CASSDPTLNTQYF. DNA of the CDR3: TGTGCCAGCAGTGACCCGACGCTAAATACGCAGTATTTT.

The chain uses TRBV15 and TRBJ2-1, with TRBD1 matching over 7 bases. Germline CDR1 is LNHNV and CDR2 is YYDKDF (reference sequence). The CDR3 extends over 14 amino acids. V shed 2 bases and J 6 bases; nucleotides not matched to a gene: 4. The CDR3 DNA sequence: TGTGCCACCAGCAGAAAGGGACAGATCAATGAGCAGTTCTTC. Encoded protein: CATSRKGQINEQFF.

The chain links TRBV3-1 to TRBJ1-5, with 8 bases fitting TRBD1. CDR1 and CDR2 from the germline V gene are LGHDT and YNNKEL (reference sequence). V was pared by 4 bases and J by 6 bases, with 2 bases of the junction left unmatched. The CDR3 is 13 amino acids. The CDR3 DNA reads TGTGCCAGCAGCCTTGGGACAGGTCAGCCCCAGCATTTT. It translates to CASSLGTGQPQHF.

The chain has TRBV6-5 and TRBJ2-1; no clear D gene. Trimming stripped 8 bases from V and 5 bases from J, with 16 bases between. Germline V gives CDR1 MNHEY, CDR2 SVGAGI. The CDR3 extends over 14 amino acids. DNA for the CDR3: TGTGCCAGCTCACTCAGGAGACTGCACAATGAGCAGTTCTTC. Amino acid sequence: CASSLRRLHNEQFF.

The chain is built from TRBV20-1 and TRBJ1-5, with TRBD1 matching 7 bases. This CDR3 has 13 residues. From germline, CDR1 is DFQATT and CDR2 SNEGSKA (reference sequence). The J segment lost 6 bases and the V segment lost 5 bases, leaving 7 bases of the junction unmatched. The CDR3 region has the DNA TGCAGTGCTCTACAGGGGTCTATTCAGCCCCAGCATTTT. Translation gives CSALQGSIQPQHF.

The chain recombines TRBV29-1 with TRBJ2-1; D is possibly TRBD1 or TRBD2 (5 bases each). The CDR3 spans 11 residues. Trimming took off 8 bases at V and 10 bases at J, with 15 bases between the two ends. The germline CDR1 and CDR2 sequences are SQVTM and ANQGSEA. The DNA for the CDR3 is TGCAGCTCTGAGGTCGGGACCGAGCAGTTCTTC. Translated, it gives CSSEVGTEQFF.

V is TRBV10-3 and J is TRBJ2-1; D ambiguous. Germline-derived CDR1 and CDR2 are ENHRY and SYGVKD. The CDR3 has 15 residues. V was pared by 4 bases and J by 3 bases, with 13 bases between. The CDR3 DNA is TGTGCCATCAGTGGCCCTGGGAAGGGCTACAATGAGCAGTTCTTC. Amino acid sequence: CAISGPGKGYNEQFF.

Only one count was recorded for this clonotype. V gene TRBV29-1 combines with J gene TRBJ1-2; 7 nucleotides line up with TRBD1. The CDR3 runs to 14 residues. CDR1 and CDR2 (germline): SQVTM, ANQGSEA. The J segment lost 6 bases and the V segment lost 6 bases, leaving 13 bases of the junction unmatched. The CDR3 coding sequence is TGCAGCGTGATTACAGGGGAGAGAAACCATGGCTACACCTTC. Translated: CSVITGERNHGYTF.

In this sample, this clonotype turned up a few times. This chain joins TRBV29-1 and TRBJ2-1, with TRBD2 as a possible D gene (6 bases). The V and J ends lost 7 bases and 8 bases respectively, with 9 bases between them. This CDR3 is 10 amino acids long. Germline loops: CDR1 SQVTM, CDR2 ANQGSEA. The CDR3 loop reads CSATSYEQFF. The CDR3 region has the DNA TGCAGCGCAACTAGCTATGAGCAGTTCTTC.

The chain recombines TRBV12-3 or TRBV12-4 with TRBJ2-1; no definite D call. Trimming took 5 bases from V and 6 from J, leaving 11 bases between them. The length of the CDR3 is 13 residues. The CDR3 coding sequence is TGTGCCAGCAGTCCCGGGCCTCCCAATGAGCAGTTCTTC. It codes for CASSPGPPNEQFF.

The V and J genes are TRBV6-1 and TRBJ2-1, with a possible D match to TRBD2 (5 bases). CDR1 and CDR2 (germline): MNHNS, SASEGT. V was shortened by 7 bases and J by 7 bases, with 29 bases between the two germline ends. The CDR3 is 18 residues long. This chain's CDR3 is CASNSRGLATGSRNEQFF. The CDR3 DNA sequence: TGTGCCAGCAACTCCCGGGGATTAGCGACGGGGTCAAGGAATGAGCAGTTCTTC.

The rearrangement joins TRBV15 to TRBJ2-5, with 7 bases identical to TRBD2. The end of the DNA is better explained by TRBJ2-7, so the J call may be wrong. This CDR3 is built from 14 residues. Germline V lookup: CDR1 LNHNV, CDR2 YYDKDF (reference sequence). The CDR3 coding sequence is TGTGCCACCAGCAGAGAGCGGGGGTCCGACGAGCAGTACTTC. It codes for CATSRERGSDEQYF.

This clonotype has a handful of counts. The rearrangement uses TRBV7-9 and TRBJ2-1; tentative D call: TRBD1 (5 bases). Trimming pared 5 bases from V and 14 bases from J, leaving 13 bases between. The CDR3 spans 11 residues. Germline assignment: CDR1 SEHNR and CDR2 FQNEAQ (reference sequence). The CDR3 is CASSPDLGEFF. For the CDR3, the DNA is TGTGCCAGCAGCCCAGATTTAGGGGAGTTCTTC.

This clonotype has a single count. The rearrangement links TRBV6-2 or TRBV6-3 to TRBJ2-4; no firm D call. The germline gives CDR1 MNHEY, CDR2 SVGEGT. The CDR3 extends over 13 amino acids. V dropped 2 bases and J dropped 13 bases, with 15 bases sitting between them. CDR3 in amino acids: CASSYKGTGKQYF. In DNA, the CDR3 is TGTGCCAGCAGTTACAAGGGCACTGGGAAGCAGTACTTC.

The rearrangement uses TRBV28 and TRBJ2-7, with TRBD1 as a possible D gene (5 bases). Germline CDR1 MDHEN, CDR2 SYDVKM. V gave up 5 bases and J gave up 4 bases, with 15 bases separating them. This CDR3 spans 14 amino acids. In nucleotides, the CDR3 is TGTGCCAGCAGTCCCCAGGGAATTTGGTACGAGCAGTACTTC. Translation: CASSPQGIWYEQYF.

The table lists this clonotype with a few counts. The chain has TRBV5-6 and TRBJ2-1, with D perhaps matching TRBD2 (6 bases). The V gene's germline CDR1 is SGHDT and CDR2 YYEEEE. This CDR3 comprises 15 residues. Trimming stripped 5 bases from V and 0 bases from J, with 12 bases between. CDR3 coding DNA: TGTGCCAGCAGGGCCCCGACTAGCTCCTACAATGAGCAGTTCTTC. Protein: CASRAPTSSYNEQFF.

The CDR3 DNA is TGTGCCAGCAGCAGCGGAAAGGGCCACCAAGAGACCCAGTACTTC. Amino acids: CASSSGKGHQETQYF. The chain has TRBV7-2 and TRBJ2-5; tentatively, D is TRBD2 (5 bases). With 5 bases removed from V and 0 bases from J, the gap between germline ends came to 13 bases. This CDR3 contains 15 residues. CDR1 and CDR2 from the germline V gene are SGHTA and FQGNSA.

The J gene is TRBJ2-7, the V gene TRBV7-9; TRBD1 is a possible D gene (6 bases). Germline CDR1 SEHNR, CDR2 FQNEAQ (reference sequence). The CDR3 is made up of 15 amino acids. Trimming stripped 5 bases from V and 2 bases from J, with 16 bases between. Written as DNA, the CDR3 is TGTGCCAGCAGCGCGGACAGATATGGAACCTACGAGCAGTACTTC. This encodes CASSADRYGTYEQYF.

This rearrangement joins TRBV20-1 to TRBJ2-7; 9 bases are shared with TRBD2. The end of the DNA is better explained by TRBJ2-5, so the J call may be wrong. The length of the CDR3 is 17 residues. From germline, CDR1 is DFQATT and CDR2 SNEGSKA (reference sequence). As DNA, the CDR3 is TGCAGTGCTAGAGATTGGGTTGGTGTAGCGGGAGAAGAGACCCAGTACTTC. Amino acids: CSARDWVGVAGEETQYF.

V and J are TRBV9 and TRBJ1-1, with 7 nucleotides matching TRBD1. Germline trimming cut 3 bases from V and 0 bases from J; bases unmatched to any gene: 5. Germline V gives CDR1 SGDLS, CDR2 YYNGEE. The CDR3 totals 15 residues. Here the CDR3 reads CASSARGGLNTEAFF. The CDR3 DNA sequence: TGTGCCAGCAGCGCCAGGGGGGGGCTGAACACTGAAGCTTTCTTT.